This T cell receptor beta chain was observed in a study of T cell responses to AZD1222 COVID-19 vaccine. Study summary: Second-dose intervals of approximately 4 or approximately 12 weeks were pooled. Findings of the study overall: Rises in breadth and depth of Spike-specific TCRs came after two AZD1222 doses. CD4 TCRs linked to vaccination spanned spike, dominating at 160-218 and 743-854.

Here immunoSEQ multiplex PCR was the method, and the copy in TCRdb shows in-frame clones only, minus some. The sample lists 150,000 or so clones; under 95% were seen once. The CDR3 consists of 13 residues. V lost 4 bases to trimming and J lost 10 bases; unmatched junction nucleotides: 6. With regard to this clone: The antigen remains undetermined.

The starting material was peripheral blood, obtained on day 0 of AZD1222 vaccination. The TCR sequence derives from an adult in good health. This chain connects TRBV12-3 or TRBV12-4 to TRBJ1-4; 7 positions match TRBD1. The CDR3 DNA is TGTGCCAGCAGTTGGGACAGTAAAGGAAAACTGTTTTTT. Protein product: CASSWDSKGKLFF.